Below, 6 T cell receptor beta chains from the same sample are listed, as sequenced in a study of T cell responses to AZD1222 COVID-19 vaccine. Assay used: immunoSEQ multiplex PCR; TCRdb lists only in-frame clones, some missing. The sample has about 200,000 clones; about nine tenths are singletons. The specimen was peripheral blood, collected 28 days after the second AZD1222 dose. These receptors came from an adult who received the AZD1222 COVID-19 vaccine.

The chain uses TRBV5-1 and TRBJ2-7; D is possibly TRBD2 (5 bases). Germline-derived CDR1 and CDR2 are SGHRS and YFSETQ. V lost 1 base to trimming and J lost 2 bases, with 10 bases between them. The CDR3 has 14 amino acids. The CDR3 loop is CASSLSGYTYEQYF. Written as DNA, the CDR3 is TGCGCCAGCAGCTTGTCGGGATATACCTACGAGCAGTACTTC. Using reference TRBV5-1 and TRBJ2-7 for the parts outside the CDR3, the full variable domain is KAGVTQTPRYLIKTRGQQVTLSCSPISGHRSVSWYQQTPGQGLQFLFEYFSETQRNKGNFPGRFSGRQFSNSRSEMNVSTLELGDSALYLCASSLSGYTYEQYFGPGTRLTVT.

The rearrangement uses TRBV28 and TRBJ1-5; no definite D call. Germline-derived CDR1 and CDR2 are MDHEN and SYDVKM. Between the trimmed V and J ends, which lost 2 bases and 6 bases, there was a span of 11 bases. This CDR3 has 14 residues. CDR3 in amino acids: CASSLDRTFQPQHF. The DNA of the CDR3 is TGTGCCAGCAGTTTAGACCGGACCTTTCAGCCCCAGCATTTT.

The chain couples TRBV7-3 to TRBJ2-3; TRBD2 aligns across 13 bases. The trim removed 5 bases at V and 2 bases at J, leaving 7 bases unmatched. Germline V CDR1 and CDR2: SGHTA, FQGTGA. This CDR3 comprises 17 residues. In DNA, the CDR3 is TGTGCCAGCAGCGGGATACTAGCGGGGGGGCCCACAGATACGCAGTATTTT. Protein product: CASSGILAGGPTDTQYF.

In nucleotides, the CDR3 is TGTGCCAGCAGCAGGGATACTAATGAAAAACTGTTTTTT. This sequence encodes CASSRDTNEKLFF. The V call is TRBV7-2, the J call TRBJ1-4; D is ambiguous. V was pared by 5 bases and J by 2 bases, with 6 bases between. There are 13 residues in the CDR3. Germline assignment: CDR1 SGHTA and CDR2 FQGNSA.

This rearrangement joins TRBV29-1 to TRBJ2-7; 9 positions agree with TRBD2. V gave up 6 bases and J gave up 4 bases; unmatched junction bases: 13. CDR3 length equals 15 residues. From germline, CDR1 is SQVTM and CDR2 ANQGSEA. The CDR3 region is CSVALRLAEPYEQYF. In nucleotides, the CDR3 is TGCAGCGTCGCATTGCGACTAGCGGAGCCTTACGAGCAGTACTTC.

This clone has only a few counts. V is TRBV24-1 and J is TRBJ2-1; D is undetermined. The CDR3 has 14 amino acids. Germline V gives CDR1 KGHDR, CDR2 SFDVKD. V gave up 1 base and J gave up 5 bases, with 8 bases separating them. CDR3 sequence reads: CATSDFSGDNEQFF. The CDR3 DNA follows: TGTGCCACCAGTGATTTTTCCGGAGACAATGAGCAGTTCTTC.